This passage covers 13 T cell receptor beta chains from one sample sequenced in a study of radiotherapy plus CTLA-4 blockade in lung cancer (dated by TCRdb to between 2017 and 2018). Libraries were prepared through the immunoSEQ multiplex PCR assay. The table was pulled from immuneACCESS by TCRdb, which kept in-frame rearrangements only. Such tables lose some clones; where checked, under half of the loss comes from unresolved V genes, and the rest has no known cause. The sample data list around 82,000 clones, and around 90% of these were observed just once. 15% to 20% of the sample goes to the ten largest clones. The input for sequencing was peripheral blood, taken from a patient treated with radiotherapy plus ipilimumab. These TCRs come from a human donor with non-small cell lung cancer that progressed on radiotherapy plus ipilimumab.

V and J are TRBV18 and TRBJ2-1; D not resolved. Germline V gene data show CDR1 as KGHSH and CDR2 as LQKENI. CDR3 length: 13 amino acids. V was shortened by 2 bases and J by 8 bases, with 10 bases between the two germline ends. CDR3 DNA: TGTGCCAGCTCACCAGTCCTCGTTCATGAGCAGTTCTTC. Translating gives CASSPVLVHEQFF.

The chain is built from TRBV5-4 and TRBJ1-2; unclear D gene. This CDR3 region has 13 residues. Germline V gene lookup returns CDR1 SGHNT and CDR2 YYREEE (reference sequence). The V end was cut by 4 bases, the J end by 8 bases, with 15 bases between. The CDR3 reads CASSLDGDRGYTF. The CDR3, as DNA: TGTGCCAGCAGCCTCGACGGCGATAGGGGCTACACCTTC.

The chain couples TRBV28 to TRBJ1-6; D is ambiguous. Trimming pared 6 bases from V and 7 bases from J, leaving 7 bases between. The CDR3 covers 12 residues. Germline-derived CDR1 and CDR2 are MDHEN and SYDVKM. CDR3 in amino acids: CASRRLNSPLHF. The CDR3 DNA is TGTGCCAGCAGGAGGCTGAATTCACCCCTCCACTTT.

This clone was recorded only once. The chain employs TRBV28 and TRBJ1-2; the match to TRBD1 covers 7 bases. Germline V gene sequence: CDR1 MDHEN, CDR2 SYDVKM. Germline trimming cut 7 bases from V and 2 bases from J; bases unmatched to any gene: 1. The CDR3 is made up of 12 amino acids. The CDR3 protein is CASNRGNYGYTF. CDR3 DNA: TGTGCCAGCAACAGGGGCAACTATGGCTACACCTTC.

The chain has TRBV11-2 and TRBJ2-1; 7 bases line up with TRBD2. The CDR3 is 15 amino acids. CDR1 SGHAT and CDR2 FQNNGV come from the germline V gene. After removal of 2 bases from V and 9 bases from J, the junction contained 10 bases not matched to a gene. This chain's CDR3 is CASSLNTGGQGEQFF. CDR3 coding DNA: TGTGCCAGCAGCTTAAACACGGGAGGCCAGGGTGAGCAGTTCTTC.

This clone occurred a few times. V gene TRBV29-1 combines with J gene TRBJ2-1, with D perhaps TRBD1 (5 bases). The CDR3 is 12 amino acids. V was trimmed by 5 bases and J by 4 bases, leaving 9 bases between them. CDR1 is SQVTM and CDR2 is ANQGSEA in the germline V gene. In nucleotides, the CDR3 is TGCAGCGTTACCCGACAGTACAATGAGCAGTTCTTC. Its protein product is CSVTRQYNEQFF.

The gene calls are TRBV25-1 and TRBJ2-2; 7 bases line up with TRBD1. Losses at the gene ends were 5 bases for V and 4 bases for J; bases not matched to a gene: 4. Germline V gene sequence: CDR1 MGHDK, CDR2 SYGVNS. CDR3 length: 14 residues. This CDR3 reads CASSLRTGTGELFF. DNA for the CDR3: TGTGCCAGCAGTCTTCGGACAGGCACCGGGGAGCTGTTTTTT.

This sequence joins TRBV5-1 and TRBJ1-1, with D maybe TRBD1 (6 bases). In germline, CDR1 is SGHRS, CDR2 YFSETQ. The CDR3 contains 17 residues. Trimming removed 1 base from V and 1 base from J, with 17 bases in between. As DNA, the CDR3 is TGCGCCAGCAGCTTGAGTCTAGTGGGGGGGCCGAACACTGAAGCTTTCTTT. Protein product: CASSLSLVGGPNTEAFF.

The V and J genes are TRBV29-1 and TRBJ2-2; 13 bases match TRBD2. J was trimmed by 7 bases and V by 7 bases; bases with no gene match: 9. Germline V lookup: CDR1 SQVTM, CDR2 ANQGSEA. This CDR3 contains 15 residues. The CDR3 nucleotides read TGCAGCGGCGCCACTAGCGGGGGGGCCTTCGGGGAGCTGTTTTTT. This translates into CSGATSGGAFGELFF.

This clone appeared a few times. The chain recombines TRBV2 with TRBJ1-5, with D unresolved. Trimming took 8 bases from V and 0 from J, leaving 8 bases between them. This CDR3 has 13 amino acids. Germline CDR1 reads SNHLY; CDR2 reads FYNNEI. The CDR3 DNA follows: TGTGCCAGCGGGTCTTTTAGCAATCAGCCCCAGCATTTT. Its protein is CASGSFSNQPQHF.

The chain employs TRBV5-1 and TRBJ1-2; 8 nucleotides match TRBD1. V lost 4 bases to trimming and J lost 2 bases; unmatched junction nucleotides: 13. CDR3 length equals 17 residues. The V gene's germline CDR1 is SGHRS and CDR2 YFSETQ. CDR3 residues: CASSTGQAWFSNYGYTF. In nucleotides, the CDR3 is TGCGCCAGCAGCACGGGACAGGCGTGGTTTTCCAACTATGGCTACACCTTC.

This clone is a singleton in its sample. V gene TRBV19 combines with J gene TRBJ1-1; no reliable D call. Trimming stripped 7 bases from V and 0 bases from J, with 9 bases between. The CDR3 consists of 13 residues. CDR1 and CDR2 from the germline V gene are LNHDA and SQIVND (reference sequence). CDR3 DNA sequence: TGTGCCAGTAAAAACAGCCTGAACACTGAAGCTTTCTTT. It codes for CASKNSLNTEAFF.

This clone was found a few times. The chain links TRBV6-5 to TRBJ1-1, with D possibly TRBD1 on 6 matching bases. The V gene's germline CDR1 is MNHEY and CDR2 SVGAGI. The CDR3 extends over 13 amino acids. Trimming left V 5 bases short and J 1 base short, with 8 bases between. The CDR3 bases are TGTGCCAGCAGTGAGACAGGGAACACTGAAGCTTTCTTT. Translating gives CASSETGNTEAFF.